One and the same sample provided the 2 T cell receptor beta chains below, sequenced in a study of blood T cells in healthy people across ages. For the second PCR, which ran for roughly 7 to 11 cycles, a sample-barcoded 5' primer and a J-beta primer mix were used. One entry per CDR3 protein, called by TCRdb with MiXCR from the 5' RACE reads. The sample shows 1.5 million to 2 million distinct CDR3 sequences, roughly 50% of them seen only once. Sequencing was performed on blood. The receptor source for this set is a woman aged 35 to 49 in good health.

This clonotype was counted a few times. The genes are TRBV20-1 and TRBJ2-7; TRBD2 aligns across 7 bases. V was clipped by 3 bases and J by 1 base; unmatched bases: 6. CDR3 size: 14 residues. The V gene's germline CDR1 is DFQATT and CDR2 SNEGSKA (reference sequence). CDR3 DNA sequence: TGCAGTGCTAGGGCGGGACTACCGTCCTACGAGCAGTACTTC. As protein: CSARAGLPSYEQYF.

V usage is TRBV15 and J usage is TRBJ2-5; 11 bases line up with TRBD1. The tail of the sequence fits TRBJ2-4 better, so the J call may be wrong. CDR1 and CDR2 from the germline V gene are LNHNV and YYDKDF (reference sequence). The CDR3 runs to 16 residues. Written as DNA, the CDR3 is TGTGCCACCAGCATACCGGGGACAGGGGGCAAAAACATTCAGTACTTC. It is translated as CATSIPGTGGKNIQYF.